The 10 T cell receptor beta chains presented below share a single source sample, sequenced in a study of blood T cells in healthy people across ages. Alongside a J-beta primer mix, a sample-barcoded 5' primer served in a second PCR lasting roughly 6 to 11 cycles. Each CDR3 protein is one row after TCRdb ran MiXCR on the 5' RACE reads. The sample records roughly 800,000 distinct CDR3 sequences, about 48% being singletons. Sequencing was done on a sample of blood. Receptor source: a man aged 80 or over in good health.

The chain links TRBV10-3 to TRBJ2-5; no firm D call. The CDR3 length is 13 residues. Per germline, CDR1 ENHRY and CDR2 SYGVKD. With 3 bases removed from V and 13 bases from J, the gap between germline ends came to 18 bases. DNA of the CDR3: TGTGCCATCAGTGACGGCTTGATCTACGAGCTGTACTTC. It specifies CAISDGLIYELYF.

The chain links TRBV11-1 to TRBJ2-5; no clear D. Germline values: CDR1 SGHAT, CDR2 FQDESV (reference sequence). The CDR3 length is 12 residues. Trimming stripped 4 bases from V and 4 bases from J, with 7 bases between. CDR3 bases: TGTGCCAGCAGCTCCGGGCCAGAGACCCAGTACTTC. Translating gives CASSSGPETQYF.

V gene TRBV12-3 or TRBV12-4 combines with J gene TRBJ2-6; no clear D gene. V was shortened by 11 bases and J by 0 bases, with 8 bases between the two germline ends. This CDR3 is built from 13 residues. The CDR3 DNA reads TGTGCCCATTCGGGCTCTGGGGCCAACGTCCTGACTTTC. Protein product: CAHSGSGANVLTF.

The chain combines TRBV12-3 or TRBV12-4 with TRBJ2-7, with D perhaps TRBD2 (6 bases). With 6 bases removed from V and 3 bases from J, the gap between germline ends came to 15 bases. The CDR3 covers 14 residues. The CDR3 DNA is TGTGCCAGCAGCCTGCGGCTGGGGGGCTACGAGCAGTACTTC. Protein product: CASSLRLGGYEQYF.

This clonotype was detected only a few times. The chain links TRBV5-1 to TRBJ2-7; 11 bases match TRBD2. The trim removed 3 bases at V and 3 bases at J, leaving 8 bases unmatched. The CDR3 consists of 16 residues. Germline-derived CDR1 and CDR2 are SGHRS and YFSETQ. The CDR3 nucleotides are TGCGCCAGCAGCTCGGGATGGACTAGCGGGCGCTACGAGCAGTACTTC. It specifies CASSSGWTSGRYEQYF.

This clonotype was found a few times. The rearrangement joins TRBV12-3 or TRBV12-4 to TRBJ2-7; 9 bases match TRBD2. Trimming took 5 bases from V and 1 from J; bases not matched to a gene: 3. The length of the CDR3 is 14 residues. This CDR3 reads CASSGLASSYEQYF. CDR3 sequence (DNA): TGTGCCAGCAGTGGACTAGCGAGTTCCTACGAGCAGTACTTC.

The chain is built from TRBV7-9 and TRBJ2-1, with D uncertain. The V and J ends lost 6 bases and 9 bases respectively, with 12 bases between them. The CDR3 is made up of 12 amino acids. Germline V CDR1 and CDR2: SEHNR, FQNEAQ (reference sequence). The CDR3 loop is CASSFKLAEQFF. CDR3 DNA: TGTGCCAGCAGTTTTAAGCTGGCTGAGCAGTTCTTC.

The CDR3 loop is CASSQVRQGNTDTQYF. The CDR3 DNA is TGTGCCAGCAGCCAAGTGAGACAGGGGAACACAGATACGCAGTATTTT. V is TRBV3-1 and J is TRBJ2-3; 8 nucleotides match TRBD1. CDR3 size: 16 residues. The germline V gene encodes CDR1 LGHDT and CDR2 YNNKEL (reference sequence). The V and J ends lost 1 base and 2 bases, in that order; junction bases with no gene match: 5.

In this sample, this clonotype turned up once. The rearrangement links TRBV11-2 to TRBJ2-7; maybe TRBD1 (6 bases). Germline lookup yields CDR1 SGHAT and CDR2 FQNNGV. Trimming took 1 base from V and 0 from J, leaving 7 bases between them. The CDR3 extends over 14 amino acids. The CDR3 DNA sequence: TGTGCCAGCAGCTTAGTCAGGGGCTCCTACGAGCAGTACTTC. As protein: CASSLVRGSYEQYF.

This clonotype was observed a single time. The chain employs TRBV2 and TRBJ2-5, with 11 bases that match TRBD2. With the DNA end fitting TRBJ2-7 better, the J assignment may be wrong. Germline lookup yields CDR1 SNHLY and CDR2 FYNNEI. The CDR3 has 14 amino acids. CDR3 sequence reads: CASKTGLAGYEQYF. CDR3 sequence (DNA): TGTGCCAGCAAGACCGGACTAGCGGGCTACGAGCAGTACTTC.